Listed below are T cell receptor beta chains from one sample, sequenced in a study of blood T cell repertoires in COVID-19. Profiling relied on immunoSEQ multiplex PCR, and the TCRdb table lists in-frame clones only, not all of them. The sample carries more than 250,000 clones, around 82% recorded once. Sequencing input: peripheral blood. The source is a woman between 45 and 65 years old with acute or convalescent COVID-19. CDR3s include the opening cysteine and the closing phenylalanine or tryptophan. The D gene is left open where the match is weak. Not all rows give a size; the values are once, few, many and, for expanded clones, a class.

-	TRBJ1-2	-	TRBV19	TGTGCCAGTAGTATTGCCGGGGAGGGCAACTATGGCTACACCTTC	CASSIAGEGNYGYTF
-	TRBJ2-3	TRBD2	TRBV29-1	TGCAGCGTTGGTCTTTCTAGCGGATCCACAGATACGCAGTATTTT	CSVGLSSGSTDTQYF
-	TRBJ1-2	TRBD1	TRBV9	TGTGCCAGCAGCGCCGGGACAGACTCCTATGGCTACACCTTC	CASSAGTDSYGYTF
once	TRBJ2-2	-	TRBV5-1	TGCGCCAGCAGCTTGGCCGTATCGGCGAACACCGGGGAGCTGTTTTTT	CASSLAVSANTGELFF
-	TRBJ2-3	-	TRBV12-3/TRBV12-4	TGTGCCAGCAGATTCCGACAGACATATACGCAGTATTTT	CASRFRQTYTQYF
-	TRBJ1-4	TRBD1	TRBV19	TGTGCCAGTAGTCACCCGACAGGGGGAGTTGAAAAACTGTTTTTT	CASSHPTGGVEKLFF
-	TRBJ2-3	-	TRBV3-1/TRBV3-2	TGTGCCAGCAGGGCCTCTGCAGCAGATACGCAGTATTTT	CASRASAADTQYF
few	TRBJ1-2	TRBD1	TRBV6-1	TGTGCCAGCAGTGAAGCGCGGGACAGATACACCTTC	CASSEARDRYTF
few	TRBJ2-2	TRBD1	TRBV27	TGTGCCAGCAGGCCACAGGGGATACTCCCAGCTGATTATAACACCGGGGAGCTGTTTTTT	CASRPQGILPADYNTGELFF
-	TRBJ1-5	-	TRBV18	TGTGCCAGCTCACTACTTAATCAGCCCCAGCATTTT	CASSLLNQPQHF
-	TRBJ1-2	TRBD1	TRBV2	TGTGCCAGCAGAAGGACAGGGACTGGAGGCTACACCTTC	CASRRTGTGGYTF
-	TRBJ2-2	TRBD1	TRBV5-1	TGCGCCAGCAGGTGGACAGGGGATGGGACCGGGGAGCTGTTTTTT	CASRWTGDGTGELFF
-	TRBJ1-2	-	TRBV12-3/TRBV12-4	TGTGCCAGCACCAGGGCCTATGGCTACACCTTC	CASTRAYGYTF
-	TRBJ1-4	-	TRBV2	TGTGCCAGCAGCGCTGACAGAACAAATGAAAAACTGTTTTTT	CASSADRTNEKLFF
few	TRBJ1-2	-	TRBV18	TGTGCCAGCTCACCGACAGCTGACTATGGCTACACCTTC	CASSPTADYGYTF
-	TRBJ2-1	TRBD2	TRBV10-3	TGTGCCATCAGCCCTAGCGGAGGGACCTACAATGAGCAGTTCTTC	CAISPSGGTYNEQFF
-	TRBJ2-6	-	TRBV21-1	TGTGCCAGCAGCGCAGGGGACGCCCTGATAGGGCCTGGGGCCAACGTCCTGACTTTC	CASSAGDALIGPGANVLTF
-	TRBJ1-1	-	TRBV6-5	TGTGCCAGCAGTTACGGGCCAAGTACTGAAGCTTTCTTT	CASSYGPSTEAFF
-	TRBJ2-2	TRBD1	TRBV30	TGTGCCTGGAATGGGGAGCAGGGGGCGAACACCGGGGAGCTGTTTTTT	CAWNGEQGANTGELFF
-	TRBJ2-2	-	TRBV11-3	TGTGCCAGCAGCTTATTAGGGGAAGGGGAGCTGTTTTTT	CASSLLGEGELFF
-	TRBJ1-2	TRBD1	TRBV10-3	TGTGCCATCAGGGGGGGGTCCGGACAGGGGCTGCGAGGCTACACCTTC	CAIRGGSGQGLRGYTF